The rows below give T cell receptor beta chains drawn from one sample of a study of cytomegalovirus exposure and HLA in healthy donors. This table comes from immunoSEQ multiplex PCR, and its TCRdb copy is limited to in-frame clones, with some not included. The sample records more than 90,000 clones, roughly 72% being singletons. The sample taken for sequencing was PBMCs. The source is a woman between 45 and 60 years old in good health and CMV-seropositive. The CDR3 runs from the conserved cysteine through the conserved F or W. D genes are given only for firm matches. Some rows mark clone size as missing; the rest say once, few, many or name a class of expanded clone.

D gene	V gene	clone size	J gene	CDR3 DNA	CDR3 protein
TRBD2	TRBV9	NA	TRBJ2-4	TGTGCCAGCAGCGTCGCTAGCGGGAGCGATAGAAACATTCAGTACTTC	CASSVASGSDRNIQYF
TRBD1	TRBV5-1	NA	TRBJ1-1	TGCGCCAGCAGCCCCCAAACAGGGGGTGGTACTGAAGCTTTCTTT	CASSPQTGGGTEAFF
NA	TRBV19	NA	TRBJ2-7	TGTGCCAGTAGCGACAGGAACTACGAGCAGTACTTC	CASSDRNYEQYF
TRBD2	TRBV30	NA	TRBJ2-1	TGTGCCTGGACCCCTACGGGGGGTGAGCAGTTCTTC	CAWTPTGGEQFF
TRBD1	TRBV7-7	NA	TRBJ2-7	TGTGCCAGCAGCTACCGGGACAGGGGAAACTCCTACGAGCAGTACTTC	CASSYRDRGNSYEQYF
TRBD1	TRBV19	NA	TRBJ1-4	TGTGCCAGTAGTGCACAGGGGTGGGAAAAACTGTTTTTT	CASSAQGWEKLFF
NA	TRBV9	NA	TRBJ2-7	TGTGCCAGCAGCGTCGGCCCGGGAGAGGGCTACGAGCAGTACTTC	CASSVGPGEGYEQYF
NA	TRBV6-6	NA	TRBJ2-5	TGTGCCAGCAGCCCCGACATAATGGCAGAGACCCAGTACTTC	CASSPDIMAETQYF
NA	TRBV4-1	NA	TRBJ1-2	TGCGCCAGCAGCCAAGACTTTCGCTATGGCTACACCTTC	CASSQDFRYGYTF
TRBD1	TRBV18	NA	TRBJ2-7	TGTGCCAGCTCCCAAGGACAGGGGAAGTTCTCCTACGAGCAGTACTTC	CASSQGQGKFSYEQYF
NA	TRBV11-2	NA	TRBJ2-5	TGTGCCAGCAGCTTCACAGGCTCAGAGACCCAGTACTTC	CASSFTGSETQYF
NA	TRBV29-1	NA	TRBJ2-1	TGCAGCGTCTCTAGTAGCTCCTACAATGAGCAGTTCTTC	CSVSSSSYNEQFF
TRBD1	TRBV10-2	few	TRBJ1-4	TGCGCCAGCAGGGGGTCAGGGGACAGAAATGAAAAACTGTTTTTT	CASRGSGDRNEKLFF
NA	TRBV6-6	few	TRBJ2-7	TGTGCCAGCAGTTACTACGGTGCAACCTACGAGCAGTACTTC	CASSYYGATYEQYF
TRBD2	TRBV5-5	NA	TRBJ2-3	TGTGCCAGCAGCTTGGTATTGGAAGTGGGACTAGCGAGAATTTATTTT	CASSLVLEVGLARIYF
TRBD1	TRBV6-1	NA	TRBJ2-3	TGTGCCAGCAGTCTAGGACAGGGGGTCACAGATACGCAGTATTTT	CASSLGQGVTDTQYF
TRBD2	TRBV7-2	NA	TRBJ2-7	TGTGCCAGCAGCTCGGGACTAGGCTACTACGAGCAGTACTTC	CASSSGLGYYEQYF
TRBD1	TRBV27	NA	TRBJ1-2	TGTGCCAGCAGTTTAGACGGGACAGGGGTTTATGGCTACACCTTC	CASSLDGTGVYGYTF
TRBD2	TRBV5-5	few	TRBJ2-3	TGTGCCAGCAGCGGGACTAGCGGGGCAGATACGCAGTATTTT	CASSGTSGADTQYF
NA	TRBV4-3	NA	TRBJ1-1	TGCGCCAGCAGCCAAGGATGGTTTCAGGGTGGACGCCAGAACACTGAAGCTTTCTTT	CASSQGWFQGGRQNTEAFF